The rows below give T cell receptor beta chains drawn from one sample of a study of blood T cell repertoires in COVID-19. Clones were read by immunoSEQ multiplex PCR, and TCRdb kept only the in-frame ones, dropping some. The sample consists of around 240,000 clones, more than 75% of them appearing once. Sequences were obtained from PBMCs or T cells enriched from blood (not recorded which). The receptors were sampled from a woman aged 45 to 65 who had recovered from COVID-19. Each CDR3 is given with its conserved first and last residue. Each record gives: V gene, D gene, clone size, CDR3 length, J gene, CDR3 DNA, CDR3 protein. The D gene is left open where the match is weak. Clone size is not always given. Where it is, it says once, few, many or a class for expanded clones.

TRBV19,NA,NA,15,TRBJ1-2,TGTGCCAGTACCCCTCGTGGGGCGGCTAACTATGGCTACACCTTC,CASTPRGAANYGYTF
TRBV10-1,NA,NA,14,TRBJ2-7,TGCGCCAGCAGTGAGCAGGGTCTAGTGGAAGTGGGGTACTTC,CASSEQGLVEVGYF
TRBV11-2,TRBD2,NA,20,TRBJ2-1,TGTGCCAGCAGCTTAGATCTTGGTAGCGGGAGGCCCCTCTCCTACAATGAGCAGTTCTTC,CASSLDLGSGRPLSYNEQFF
TRBV4-1,TRBD2,few,15,TRBJ2-3,TGCGCCAGCAGCCAAGTTGGGGGGGAGGCAGATACGCAGTATTTT,CASSQVGGEADTQYF
TRBV4-2,NA,NA,14,TRBJ2-7,TGTGCCAGCAGATCCACCGACAGAGACTACGAGCAGTACTTC,CASRSTDRDYEQYF
TRBV27,NA,NA,16,TRBJ2-6,TGTGCCAGCAGTTCCCGGTGGGGGGACGGGGCCAACGTCCTGACTTTC,CASSSRWGDGANVLTF
TRBV13,NA,NA,15,TRBJ2-7,TGTGCCAGCAGCTTAGGCCGACATAGCTCCTACGAGCAGTACTTC,CASSLGRHSSYEQYF
TRBV15,TRBD1,few,18,TRBJ1-1,TGTGCCACCAGCAGAGATCTAGGGACAGGGGGTTCAAGGACTGAAGCTTTCTTT,CATSRDLGTGGSRTEAFF
TRBV28,TRBD2,NA,17,TRBJ2-4,TGTGCCAGTAGTTTTGGCGGGAGGTTTAGAGCCAAAAACATTCAGTACTTC,CASSFGGRFRAKNIQYF
TRBV7-3,TRBD2,NA,17,TRBJ2-1,TGTGCCAGCAGCCCAAACGCGGGACTAGCGGGTTCAAATGAGCAGTTCTTC,CASSPNAGLAGSNEQFF
TRBV9,TRBD2,NA,16,TRBJ2-3,TGTGCCAGCAGCGTAGAGCGGGGGAGTAGCACAGATACGCAGTATTTT,CASSVERGSSTDTQYF
TRBV7-9,NA,NA,13,TRBJ1-1,TGTGCCAGCAGCTTATATTCTAGTGATGGGGCTTTCTTT,CASSLYSSDGAFF
TRBV28,TRBD1,NA,14,TRBJ1-4,TGTGCCAGTCGAACAGGGGGCGTCCGAGAAAAACTGTTTTTT,CASRTGGVREKLFF
TRBV9,TRBD2,NA,14,TRBJ2-7,TGTGCCAGCAGCGCAGGGACTAGCTTCTACGAGCAGTACTTC,CASSAGTSFYEQYF
TRBV29-1,NA,NA,13,TRBJ2-3,TGCAGCGTTGGGACAGACAGCACAGATACGCAGTATTTT,CSVGTDSTDTQYF
TRBV29-1,NA,once,11,TRBJ2-7,TGCAGCGTTGAAGCTAACTACGAGCAGTACTTC,CSVEANYEQYF
TRBV4-3,NA,NA,13,TRBJ2-5,TGCGCCAGCAGCCAAGAACTCTTTGGTACCCAGTACTTC,CASSQELFGTQYF
TRBV7-3,TRBD1,NA,16,TRBJ1-6,TGTGCCAGCAGCTTACGAGGACAGGGAGGTGTTTCTCCCCTCCACTTT,CASSLRGQGGVSPLHF
TRBV27,TRBD1,NA,16,TRBJ2-6,TGTGCCAGCAGTCCAGGGACAGGTGGAGGGGCCAACGTCCTGACTTTC,CASSPGTGGGANVLTF